This T cell receptor (beta chain) was documented in a study of blood T cell repertoires in COVID-19. Background on the study: Samples representing acute and convalescent COVID-19 were sourced from the United States, Italy and Spain. Sources were T cells, B-cell-depleted T cells, or PBMCs; the material itself was cDNA or gDNA.

Per the original data handling: Amplification of reference gene primers provided the estimated nucleated cell counts. Sequencing used immunoSEQ multiplex PCR; TCRdb keeps in-frame clones, though not all of them. V, J and clone size derive from that table, while D and trimming were established from the DNA sequence. In the table there are around 620,000 clones, about nine tenths of which are singletons. V gave up 10 bases and J gave up 1 base; unmatched junction bases: 4. CDR1 SGHTA and CDR2 FQGNSA come from the germline V gene. The CDR3 runs to 12 residues. The material sequenced was peripheral blood. The chain links TRBV7-2 to TRBJ2-7; TRBD2 aligns across 7 bases. This receptor was taken from a woman between 18 and 29 years old with acute or convalescent COVID-19. The chain's CDR3 is CATGRSSYEQYF. Here the CDR3 DNA reads TGTGCCACCGGGAGGTCTTCCTACGAGCAGTACTTC.